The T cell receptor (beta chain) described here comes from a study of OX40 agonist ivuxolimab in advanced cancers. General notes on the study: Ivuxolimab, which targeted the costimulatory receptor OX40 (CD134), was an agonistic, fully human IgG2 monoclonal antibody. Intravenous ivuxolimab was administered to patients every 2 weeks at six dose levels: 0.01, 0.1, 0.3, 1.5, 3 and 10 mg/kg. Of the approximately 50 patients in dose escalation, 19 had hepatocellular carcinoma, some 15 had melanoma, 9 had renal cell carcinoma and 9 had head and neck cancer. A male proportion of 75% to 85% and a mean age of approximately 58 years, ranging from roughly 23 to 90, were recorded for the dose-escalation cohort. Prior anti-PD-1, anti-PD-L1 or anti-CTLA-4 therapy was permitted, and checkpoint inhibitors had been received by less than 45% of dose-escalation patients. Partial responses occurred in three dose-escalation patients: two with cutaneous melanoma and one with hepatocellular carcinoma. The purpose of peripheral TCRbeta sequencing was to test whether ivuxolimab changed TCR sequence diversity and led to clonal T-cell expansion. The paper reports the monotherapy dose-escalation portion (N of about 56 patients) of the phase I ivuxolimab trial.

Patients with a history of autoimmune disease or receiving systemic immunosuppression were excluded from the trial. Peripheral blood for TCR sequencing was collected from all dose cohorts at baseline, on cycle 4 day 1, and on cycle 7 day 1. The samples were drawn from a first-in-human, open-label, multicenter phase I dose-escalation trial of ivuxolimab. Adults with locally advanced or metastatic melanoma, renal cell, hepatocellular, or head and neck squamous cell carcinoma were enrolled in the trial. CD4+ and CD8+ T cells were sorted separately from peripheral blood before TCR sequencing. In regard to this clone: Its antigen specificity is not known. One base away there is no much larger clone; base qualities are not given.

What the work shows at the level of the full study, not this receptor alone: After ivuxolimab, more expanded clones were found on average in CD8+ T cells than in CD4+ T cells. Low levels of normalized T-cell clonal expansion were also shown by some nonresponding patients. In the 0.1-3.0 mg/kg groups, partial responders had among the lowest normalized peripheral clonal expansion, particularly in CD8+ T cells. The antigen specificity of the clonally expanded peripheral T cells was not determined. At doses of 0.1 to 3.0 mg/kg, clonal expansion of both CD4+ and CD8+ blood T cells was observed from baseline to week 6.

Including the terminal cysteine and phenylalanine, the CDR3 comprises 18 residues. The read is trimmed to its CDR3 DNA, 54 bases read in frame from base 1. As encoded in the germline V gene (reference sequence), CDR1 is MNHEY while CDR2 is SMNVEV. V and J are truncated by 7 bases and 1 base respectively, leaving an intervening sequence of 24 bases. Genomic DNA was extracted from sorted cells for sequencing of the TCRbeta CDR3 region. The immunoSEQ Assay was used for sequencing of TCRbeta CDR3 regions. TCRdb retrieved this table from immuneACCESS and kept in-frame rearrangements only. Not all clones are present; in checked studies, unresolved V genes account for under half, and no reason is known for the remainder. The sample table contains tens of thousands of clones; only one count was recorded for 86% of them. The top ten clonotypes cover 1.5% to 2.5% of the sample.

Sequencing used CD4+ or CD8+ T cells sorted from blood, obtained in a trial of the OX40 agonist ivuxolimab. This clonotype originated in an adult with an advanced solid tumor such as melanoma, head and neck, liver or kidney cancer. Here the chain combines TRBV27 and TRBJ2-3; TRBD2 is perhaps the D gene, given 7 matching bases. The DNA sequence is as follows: TGTGCCAGCACGAAAATGAAGGGGGGGGGCTTGGGCACAGATACGCAGTATTTT. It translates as CASTKMKGGGLGTDTQYF.